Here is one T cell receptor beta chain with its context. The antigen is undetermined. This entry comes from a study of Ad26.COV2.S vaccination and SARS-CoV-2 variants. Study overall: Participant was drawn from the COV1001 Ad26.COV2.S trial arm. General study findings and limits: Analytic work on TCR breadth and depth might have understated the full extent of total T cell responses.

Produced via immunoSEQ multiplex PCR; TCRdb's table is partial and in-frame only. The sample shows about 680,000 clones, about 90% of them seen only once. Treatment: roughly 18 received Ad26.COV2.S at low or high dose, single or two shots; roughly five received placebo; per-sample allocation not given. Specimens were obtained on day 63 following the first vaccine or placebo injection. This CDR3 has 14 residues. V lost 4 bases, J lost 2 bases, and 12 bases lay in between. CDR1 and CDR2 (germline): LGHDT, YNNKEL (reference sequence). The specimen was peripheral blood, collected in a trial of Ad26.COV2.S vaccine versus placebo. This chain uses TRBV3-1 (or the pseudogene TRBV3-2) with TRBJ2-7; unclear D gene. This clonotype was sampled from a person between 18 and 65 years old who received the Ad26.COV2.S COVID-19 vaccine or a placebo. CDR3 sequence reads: CASSPTDSTYEQYF. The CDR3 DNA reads TGTGCCAGCAGCCCTACCGACTCTACCTACGAGCAGTACTTC.